One and the same sample provided the 19 T cell receptor beta chains below, sequenced in a study of identical twins. TCRdb re-derived calls from the 5' RACE reads in MiXCR, one entry per CDR3 protein. The sample carries roughly 350,000 distinct CDR3 sequences, 9% recorded once. Material for sequencing was naive T cells sorted from blood. These receptors came from a woman aged 45-60 years in good health.

The V call is TRBV4-1, the J call TRBJ2-7, with D tentatively TRBD2 (6 bases). Germline V lookup: CDR1 MGHRA, CDR2 YSYEKL. Trimming left V 1 base short and J 0 bases short, with 13 bases between. The CDR3 loop spans 16 amino acids. The CDR3 spells CASSQGRGIHSYEQYF. CDR3 nucleotides: TGCGCCAGCAGCCAAGGCCGCGGGATCCACTCCTACGAGCAGTACTTC.

This clonotype came up a few times. The rearrangement joins TRBV5-1 to TRBJ2-1; the match to TRBD2 covers 11 bases. V gave up 3 bases and J gave up 5 bases; unmatched junction bases: 10. The CDR3 is 17 residues long. Germline V gene lookup returns CDR1 SGHRS and CDR2 YFSETQ. In DNA, the CDR3 is TGCGCCAGCAGCTACACTTTAGCGGGAGGGCCCAACAATGAGCAGTTCTTC. It yields the protein CASSYTLAGGPNNEQFF.

This clonotype came up many times. The rearrangement links TRBV20-1 to TRBJ2-7, with TRBD2 as a possible D gene (5 bases). V gave up 0 bases and J gave up 4 bases, with 13 bases separating them. Germline CDR1 and CDR2: DFQATT and SNEGSKA (reference sequence). The CDR3 runs 14 residues. The CDR3 is CSAREGWELYEQYF. CDR3 bases: TGCAGTGCTAGAGAGGGGTGGGAGCTATACGAGCAGTACTTC.

V and J are TRBV5-1 and TRBJ2-5; D may be TRBD2 (5 bases). Deletions cut 2 bases from V and 3 bases from J, with 17 bases between. The CDR3 is 16 amino acids. The germline gives CDR1 SGHRS, CDR2 YFSETQ. The CDR3 region has the DNA TGCGCCAGCAGCTTACTAGGCAGGTGGAGAGAAGAGACCCAGTACTTC. Translating it yields CASSLLGRWREETQYF. Together with reference TRBV5-1 and TRBJ2-5, the CDR3 gives the full variable domain: KAGVTQTPRYLIKTRGQQVTLSCSPISGHRSVSWYQQTPGQGLQFLFEYFSETQRNKGNFPGRFSGRQFSNSRSEMNVSTLELGDSALYLCASSLLGRWREETQYFGPGTRLLVL.

The V gene is TRBV20-1, the J gene TRBJ2-1, with D perhaps matching TRBD1 or TRBD2 (5 bases each). V dropped 1 base and J dropped 5 bases, with 12 bases sitting between them. The germline V gene has CDR1 DFQATT and CDR2 SNEGSKA (reference sequence). There are 14 residues in the CDR3. The CDR3 DNA sequence: TGCAGTGCTAGAGGTCCCCGGGGCAACAATGAGCAGTTCTTC. As protein: CSARGPRGNNEQFF.

The chain combines TRBV6-5 with TRBJ2-2, with D perhaps being TRBD1 or TRBD2 (5 bases each). Germline V lookup: CDR1 MNHEY, CDR2 SVGAGI. The V end lost 0 bases, the J end lost 0 bases, and 11 bases lay between the germline ends. CDR3 length: 17 residues. The CDR3 DNA is TGTGCCAGCAGTTACTCATCACGGGGCGCGAACACCGGGGAGCTGTTTTTT. Its translation is CASSYSSRGANTGELFF.

This clonotype appeared a single time. The gene calls are TRBV13 and TRBJ2-5; possibly TRBD1 or TRBD2 for D (5 bases each). The CDR3 totals 14 residues. V was trimmed by 0 bases and J by 7 bases, leaving 12 bases between them. Germline V lookup: CDR1 PRHDT, CDR2 FYEKMQ (reference sequence). CDR3 nucleotides: TGTGCCAGCAGCTTAGGCAGGGATGCGGGGACCCAGTACTTC. Amino acid sequence: CASSLGRDAGTQYF.

The V call is TRBV4-1, the J call TRBJ2-1; TRBD2 matches 7 bases. The CDR3 is 16 amino acids. V shed 1 base, J shed 7 bases, and the junction held 10 bases outside the gene matches. Per the germline V gene, CDR1 is MGHRA and CDR2 is YSYEKL. CDR3 sequence (DNA): TGCGCCAGCAGCCAAGGGAGAGGAGGGCGGGGGAATGAGCAGTTCTTC. Translated: CASSQGRGGRGNEQFF.

CDR3 coding DNA: TGTGCTAGTGGTTTGGTACCCTCACGGGACTACCGGTACCAAGAGACCCAGTACTTC. The encoded protein is CASGLVPSRDYRYQETQYF. This chain joins TRBV12-5 and TRBJ2-5, with 7 bases aligning to TRBD2. From germline, CDR1 is LGHNT and CDR2 FRNRAP. This CDR3 has 19 amino acids. The junction had 13 bases not matched to a gene; V was cut back by 0 bases and J by 0 bases.

This clonotype was detected ten times or more. The V call is TRBV12-3 or TRBV12-4, the J call TRBJ2-5; 10 nucleotides align to TRBD2. The CDR3 is made up of 16 amino acids. Trimming took 3 bases from V and 4 from J; bases not matched to a gene: 8. The DNA for the CDR3 is TGTGCCAGCAGTTTTCCTAGCGGGAGAAATGTAGAGACCCAGTACTTC. It translates to CASSFPSGRNVETQYF.

There are a few counts of this clonotype. The chain links TRBV6-2 or TRBV6-3 to TRBJ2-2; the D gene is possibly TRBD1 (6 bases). Trimming shortened V by 0 bases and J by 7 bases, and 18 bases separated the two germline ends. This CDR3 spans 17 amino acids. Germline values: CDR1 MNHEY, CDR2 SVGEGT. Written as DNA, the CDR3 is TGTGCCAGCAGTTACTCGTTAGGCCAGGGGAAAGGCGGGGAGCTGTTTTTT. This gives the protein CASSYSLGQGKGGELFF.

This clonotype occurred a few times. V gene TRBV4-1 combines with J gene TRBJ2-5, with D unresolved. Germline loops: CDR1 MGHRA, CDR2 YSYEKL. The CDR3 covers 14 residues. Trimming cost V 4 bases and J 0 bases, with 9 bases left between them. The CDR3 loop is CASSLRLNQETQYF. The CDR3 coding sequence is TGCGCCAGCAGCCTCCGACTTAACCAAGAGACCCAGTACTTC.

This clonotype appeared a few times. CDR3 residues: CASSSYKNYTQYF. CDR3 nucleotides: TGTGCCAGCAGCTCCTACAAGAATTATACGCAGTATTTT. J is TRBJ2-3 and V is TRBV11-2, with no clear D. Trimming shortened V by 4 bases and J by 7 bases, and 12 bases separated the two germline ends. This CDR3 contains 13 residues. Germline V CDR1 and CDR2: SGHAT, FQNNGV.

This clonotype was recorded at least ten times. This sequence joins TRBV5-1 and TRBJ2-5; D gene uncertain. The CDR3 has 12 residues. V was shortened by 2 bases and J by 5 bases, with 7 bases between the two germline ends. Germline V gene lookup returns CDR1 SGHRS and CDR2 YFSETQ. The CDR3 spells CASSLRVETQYF. Written as DNA, the CDR3 is TGCGCCAGCAGCTTAAGAGTTGAGACCCAGTACTTC.

This clonotype was recorded a few times. The chain is built from TRBV15 and TRBJ2-7; D could derive from TRBD1 or TRBD2 (5 bases each). CDR1 is LNHNV and CDR2 is YYDKDF in the germline V gene (reference sequence). The CDR3 has 13 amino acids. V was cut by 6 bases and J by 6 bases, with 15 bases left in between. In DNA form, the CDR3 reads TGTGCCACCAGACGTAAATGGGACGGCGAGCAGTACGTC. Residues: CATRRKWDGEQYV.

This clonotype was counted between two and nine times. This chain links TRBV11-2 with TRBJ2-3; D is unresolved. V was clipped by 5 bases and J by 0 bases, with 12 bases between them. This CDR3 has 15 residues. CDR1 is SGHAT and CDR2 is FQNNGV in the germline V gene. CDR3 sequence: CASSIQRGSTDTQYF. The CDR3 bases are TGTGCCAGCAGCATACAACGCGGAAGCACAGATACGCAGTATTTT.

The chain joins TRBV11-3 to TRBJ2-3, with D unclear. Between the trimmed V and J ends, which lost 0 bases and 4 bases, there was a span of 5 bases. Germline V gene lookup returns CDR1 SGHNT and CDR2 YENEEA. This CDR3 is built from 13 residues. The CDR3 nucleotides are TGTGCCAGCAGCTTAGATCTGGCAGATACGCAGTATTTT. Translating it yields CASSLDLADTQYF.

V gene TRBV27 combines with J gene TRBJ1-4, with a weak D call TRBD1 (6 bases). This CDR3 has 14 amino acids. V shed 6 bases and J shed 8 bases, with 16 bases lying between them. CDR1 and CDR2 from the germline V gene are MNHEY and SMNVEV (reference sequence). CDR3 loop: CASRPAGAGEKLFF. The CDR3 DNA sequence: TGTGCCAGCAGACCAGCAGGGGCAGGAGAAAAACTGTTTTTT.

The V and J genes are TRBV7-9 and TRBJ2-7, with 7 bases that match TRBD1. The CDR3 has 14 amino acids. The germline gives CDR1 SEHNR, CDR2 FQNEAQ (reference sequence). With V trimmed by 5 bases and J by 4 bases, 8 bases remained unmatched. In DNA form, the CDR3 reads TGTGCCAGCAGCCCACCGGGACAGACTTACGAGCAGTACGTC. It encodes CASSPPGQTYEQYV.